This T cell receptor (beta chain) was captured in a study of blood T cell repertoires in COVID-19. Study context: PBMCs, B-cell-depleted T cells, or T cells were the source of the cDNA or gDNA that made up the material.

In the original processing: Reference gene primer amplification in the assay estimated nucleated cell counts. The protocol was immunoSEQ multiplex PCR, while the TCRdb copy is restricted to in-frame clones and leaves out a portion. The V and J calls and clone size were taken over from that table, and D and trimming were inferred from the DNA. The table records 90,000 or so clones, about 83% of them present only once. The junction had 2 bases not matched to a gene; V was cut back by 8 bases and J by 1 base. The CDR3 is 13 residues long. CDR1 SNHLY and CDR2 FYNNEI come from the germline V gene. The sample comprised peripheral blood. The sequence came from a man aged 50 to 59 with active COVID-19. The chain combines TRBV2 with TRBJ1-1, with TRBD1 matching over 9 bases. CDR3 DNA sequence: TGTGCCAGCGGGACAGGGCCGAACACTGAAGCTTTCTTT. Translated, it gives CASGTGPNTEAFF.